This TCR beta chain was identified during a study of blood T cells in healthy people across ages. Study in general: Template switching caught about one barcoded beta molecule for each two T cells.

The authors ran a second PCR of 7 to 11 cycles using a sample-barcoded 5' primer and a J-beta primer mix. TCRdb passed the 5' RACE reads through MiXCR, listing each CDR3 protein once. Among about 970,000 distinct CDR3 sequences, about 53% were seen once, and the ten largest hold roughly a fifth. As concerns this clonotype: Its target is not known.

Notes on the study in general: Higher diversity, along with more naive CD4+ cells, distinguished long-lived donors from aged donors. Donor CMV status was unknown, possibly confounding expanded clonotype changes.

No fewer than 5.5 micrograms of total RNA were isolated from every sample. With V trimmed by 6 bases and J by 3 bases, 11 bases remained unmatched. Germline CDR1 is SEHNR and CDR2 is FQNEAQ (reference sequence). The CDR3 runs to 19 residues. The sequence came from a woman aged 55-70 years in good health. The source material was blood. The V gene is TRBV7-9, the J gene TRBJ2-6; 13 positions match TRBD2. CDR3: CASRDRTSGSAYGANVLTF. DNA of the CDR3: TGTGCCAGCAGGGACCGGACTAGCGGGAGTGCTTATGGGGCCAACGTCCTGACTTTC.